Shown below are 32 T cell receptor beta chains from a single sample sequenced in a study of T cells in narcolepsy. This table comes from immunoSEQ multiplex PCR, and its TCRdb copy is limited to in-frame clones, with some not included. The sample has 30,000 or so clones, 65% to 90% seen once. Sequencing was carried out using CD45RA- memory CD4+ T cells from PBMCs. The source of these receptors is a human donor with narcolepsy.

This clone was observed a few times. V usage is TRBV19 and J usage is TRBJ1-2; D is undetermined. The V end was cut by 6 bases, the J end by 7 bases, with 9 bases between. This CDR3 spans 11 amino acids. The V gene's germline CDR1 is LNHDA and CDR2 SQIVND (reference sequence). The CDR3 sequence: CASREGSGYTF. The DNA for the CDR3 is TGTGCCAGTAGAGAGGGCTCTGGCTACACCTTC. Filled out from reference TRBV19 and TRBJ1-2, the complete variable domain reads DGGITQSPKYLFRKEGQNVTLSCEQNLNHDAMYWYRQDPGQGLRLIYYSQIVNDFQKGDIAEGYSVSREKKESFPLTVTSAQKNPTAFYLCASREGSGYTFGSGTRLTVV.

This clone appeared a single time. This chain uses TRBV15 with TRBJ2-5, with D perhaps matching TRBD2 (6 bases). This CDR3 comprises 12 residues. Trimming removed 0 bases from V and 10 bases from J, with 9 bases in between. In germline, CDR1 is LNHNV, CDR2 YYDKDF (reference sequence). CDR3 nucleotide sequence: TGTGCCACCAGCAGAGATCTGACTAGCCAGTACTTC. It specifies CATSRDLTSQYF.

The J gene is TRBJ1-2, the V gene TRBV7-2; no firm D call. This CDR3 has 14 residues. Trimming pared 6 bases from V and 2 bases from J, leaving 13 bases between. Germline V lookup: CDR1 SGHTA, CDR2 FQGNSA. CDR3 loop: CASSLDTLNYGYTF. As DNA, the CDR3 is TGTGCCAGCAGTCTCGATACGCTAAACTATGGCTACACCTTC.

The chain combines TRBV6-1 with TRBJ2-1; D gene ambiguous. Germline CDR1 is MNHNS and CDR2 is SASEGT. CDR3 length: 15 residues. V was cut by 4 bases and J by 2 bases, with 12 bases left in between. The CDR3 DNA reads as TGTGCCAGCAGTGGAAGTCTAGGCGCCTACAATGAGCAGTTCTTC. This codes for CASSGSLGAYNEQFF.

The chain is built from TRBV28 and TRBJ2-5, with TRBD1 matching over 7 bases. Per the germline V gene, CDR1 is MDHEN and CDR2 is SYDVKM. CDR3 length: 12 residues. Germline trimming cut 3 bases from V and 6 bases from J; bases unmatched to any gene: 1. The DNA for the CDR3 is TGTGCCAGCAGTTTGACAGGGAAGACCCAGTACTTC. It is translated as CASSLTGKTQYF.

This chain joins TRBV18 and TRBJ1-1, with a weak D call TRBD1 (5 bases). Germline V gene data show CDR1 as KGHSH and CDR2 as LQKENI. V was cut by 3 bases and J by 0 bases, with 14 bases left in between. The CDR3 extends over 16 amino acids. The CDR3 sequence: CASSPSQGHMNTEAFF. CDR3 in DNA: TGTGCCAGCTCACCGAGTCAGGGCCACATGAACACTGAAGCTTTCTTT.

The J gene is TRBJ2-5, the V gene TRBV15; tentatively, D is TRBD2 (5 bases). Germline loops: CDR1 LNHNV, CDR2 YYDKDF (reference sequence). V was trimmed by 4 bases and J by 5 bases, leaving 11 bases between them. This CDR3 has 13 residues. This CDR3 is CATSNGVRETQYF. The DNA for the CDR3 is TGTGCCACCAGCAACGGGGTACGGGAGACCCAGTACTTC.

The chain carries TRBV7-2 and TRBJ2-5; possible D gene TRBD1, 5 bases. The CDR3 spans 16 residues. CDR1 is SGHTA, CDR2 FQGNSA, per germline. V was pared by 3 bases and J by 2 bases, with 16 bases between. Here the CDR3 reads CASSFTGRVLQETQYF. The CDR3 nucleotides read TGTGCCAGCAGCTTCACGGGCAGGGTTTTACAAGAGACCCAGTACTTC.

The V call is TRBV5-1, the J call TRBJ2-2; 8 positions match TRBD1. The V gene's germline CDR1 is SGHRS and CDR2 YFSETQ. Losses at the gene ends were 0 bases for V and 6 bases for J; bases not matched to a gene: 7. The CDR3 extends over 16 amino acids. The CDR3 coding sequence is TGCGCCAGCAGCTTGGGAGGGACAGGTAACCCCGGGGAGCTGTTTTTT. As protein: CASSLGGTGNPGELFF.

V is TRBV5-4 and J is TRBJ2-3; D is undetermined. In germline, CDR1 is SGHNT, CDR2 YYREEE (reference sequence). CDR3 length: 14 amino acids. Deletions cut 7 bases from V and 2 bases from J, with 14 bases between. CDR3 sequence reads: CASLAGLNTDTQYF. The CDR3 DNA reads as TGTGCCAGCCTCGCCGGTCTAAACACAGATACGCAGTATTTT.

V usage is TRBV9 and J usage is TRBJ2-7; 9 bases line up with TRBD2. J gave up 3 bases and V 4 bases, and 8 bases lay outside the gene matches. Germline V gene lookup returns CDR1 SGDLS and CDR2 YYNGEE. The CDR3 is made up of 15 amino acids. CDR3 in DNA: TGTGCCAGCAGCCTCCGAATAGCGGGGGTCTACGAGCAGTACTTC. As protein: CASSLRIAGVYEQYF. Filled out from reference TRBV9 and TRBJ2-7, the complete variable domain reads DSGVTQTPKHLITATGQRVTLRCSPRSGDLSVYWYQQSLDQGLQFLIQYYNGEERAKGNILERFSAQQFPDLHSELNLSSLELGDSALYFCASSLRIAGVYEQYFGPGTRLTVT.

The genes are TRBV28 and TRBJ1-5; 7 bases align to TRBD1. The length of the CDR3 is 15 residues. With V trimmed by 1 base and J by 4 bases, 4 bases remained unmatched. CDR1 is MDHEN, CDR2 SYDVKM, per germline. CDR3 loop: CASSLSQGVNQPQHF. The DNA for the CDR3 is TGTGCCAGCAGTTTATCCCAGGGGGTGAATCAGCCCCAGCATTTT. Variable domain in full (rest from reference TRBV28 and TRBJ1-5): DVKVTQSSRYLVKRTGEKVFLECVQDMDHENMFWYRQDPGLGLRLIYFSYDVKMKEKGDIPEGYSVSREKKERFSLILESASTNQTSMYLCASSLSQGVNQPQHFGDGTRLSIL.

The CDR3 coding sequence is TGTGCCATCAGTGAGTCCTGGACTGAAGCTTTCTTT. This codes for CAISESWTEAFF. The chain carries TRBV10-3 and TRBJ1-1; D not certain. Germline CDR1 ENHRY, CDR2 SYGVKD. This CDR3 contains 12 residues. Trimming left V 0 bases short and J 5 bases short, with 4 bases between.

The J gene is TRBJ1-1, the V gene TRBV29-1; 9 nucleotides align to TRBD1. The V and J ends lost 7 bases and 8 bases, in that order; junction bases with no gene match: 8. The CDR3 is 12 residues long. Germline loops: CDR1 SQVTM, CDR2 ANQGSEA. The CDR3 sequence: CSAIHRGPEAFF. CDR3 DNA: TGCAGCGCCATCCACAGGGGGCCCGAAGCTTTCTTT.

The chain carries TRBV30 and TRBJ1-2; tentatively, D is TRBD1 (5 bases). There are 13 residues in the CDR3. The V gene's germline CDR1 is GTSNPN and CDR2 SVGIG (reference sequence). Deletions cut 2 bases from V and 3 bases from J, with 10 bases between. The CDR3 region is CAWSLGLDYGYTF. DNA of the CDR3: TGTGCCTGGAGTTTGGGGCTTGACTATGGCTACACCTTC.

This clone was counted only a few times. V gene TRBV5-8 combines with J gene TRBJ1-5; the D is unclear. The V and J ends lost 1 base and 4 bases respectively, with 9 bases between them. From germline, CDR1 is SGHTS and CDR2 YDEGEE. There are 14 residues in the CDR3. The CDR3 loop is CASSLRSLNQPQHF. Written as DNA, the CDR3 is TGTGCCAGCAGCTTGAGGAGTTTAAATCAGCCCCAGCATTTT.

The CDR3 is CASSLLAGESYEQYF. CDR3 DNA: TGTGCCAGCAGTCTACTAGCGGGGGAGTCCTACGAGCAGTACTTC. The rearrangement links TRBV6-5 to TRBJ2-7; 11 nucleotides match TRBD2. Germline CDR1 MNHEY, CDR2 SVGAGI. The junction had 4 bases not matched to a gene; V was cut back by 5 bases and J by 1 base. This CDR3 has 15 amino acids.

The chain joins TRBV7-6 to TRBJ1-1; 10 bases align to TRBD1. Germline V gene lookup returns CDR1 SGHVS and CDR2 FNYEAQ. This CDR3 has 19 residues. Unmatched junction bases numbered 12, after V lost 2 bases and J lost 0 bases. CDR3 in amino acids: CASSLYTVTGGPLNTEAFF. In DNA, the CDR3 is TGTGCCAGCAGCTTATATACGGTGACAGGGGGCCCCTTGAACACTGAAGCTTTCTTT.

The chain couples TRBV7-9 to TRBJ2-1; 11 nucleotides match TRBD2. Unmatched junction bases numbered 10, after V lost 5 bases and J lost 7 bases. The CDR3 extends over 16 amino acids. Per germline, CDR1 SEHNR and CDR2 FQNEAQ (reference sequence). The CDR3 loop reads CASSEIAGGPNNEQFF. CDR3 bases: TGTGCCAGCAGCGAGATAGCGGGAGGGCCAAATAATGAGCAGTTCTTC.

This clone was detected only a few times. The gene calls are TRBV6-1 and TRBJ1-2; D is ambiguous. The CDR3 totals 10 residues. CDR1 is MNHNS and CDR2 is SASEGT in the germline V gene. Trimming removed 5 bases from V and 8 bases from J, with 6 bases in between. CDR3 nucleotide sequence: TGTGCCAGCAGTCTTGGGGGCTACACCTTC. It yields the protein CASSLGGYTF.

The rearrangement links TRBV7-9 to TRBJ2-5; D is undetermined. Trimming stripped 0 bases from V and 1 base from J, with 9 bases between. The CDR3 runs to 15 residues. Germline CDR1 is SEHNR and CDR2 is FQNEAQ (reference sequence). CDR3: CASSLALSGQETQYF. The CDR3 DNA is TGTGCCAGCAGCTTAGCTCTATCCGGCCAAGAGACCCAGTACTTC.

This rearrangement joins TRBV19 to TRBJ1-5; 7 nucleotides align to TRBD1. The germline V gene encodes CDR1 LNHDA and CDR2 SQIVND (reference sequence). The CDR3 has 13 amino acids. V lost 7 bases and J lost 7; bases outside the gene matches: 7. The CDR3 bases are TGTGCCAGTAAAAGACAGGGTGGACAGCCCCAGCATTTT. Its translation is CASKRQGGQPQHF.

V and J are TRBV5-1 and TRBJ2-7; D tentatively reads TRBD1 or TRBD2 (6 bases each). The CDR3 runs to 15 residues. V was pared by 0 bases and J by 5 bases, with 15 bases between. Germline V gene data show CDR1 as SGHRS and CDR2 as YFSETQ. For the CDR3, the DNA is TGCGCCAGCAGCTTGGTAGGGGGGCCCCTGGACGAGCAGTACTTC. This sequence encodes CASSLVGGPLDEQYF.

The rearrangement uses TRBV19 and TRBJ2-7; 8 bases fit TRBD1. With V trimmed by 6 bases and J by 5 bases, 12 bases remained unmatched. Germline CDR1 and CDR2: LNHDA and SQIVND (reference sequence). This CDR3 region has 15 residues. The CDR3 region has the DNA TGTGCCAGTAGCCCGGACAGGGAGTGGCGGAACGAGCAGTACTTC. It codes for CASSPDREWRNEQYF.

CDR3 in amino acids: CASSLTVDQPQHF. The CDR3 DNA reads TGCGCCAGCAGCTTGACCGTCGATCAGCCCCAGCATTTT. This chain joins TRBV5-1 and TRBJ1-5; D remains unclear. The CDR3 sequence is 13 residues long. V lost 1 base, J lost 5 bases, and 7 bases lay in between. The germline gives CDR1 SGHRS, CDR2 YFSETQ. Full variable domain (rest looked up from reference TRBV5-1 and TRBJ1-5): KAGVTQTPRYLIKTRGQQVTLSCSPISGHRSVSWYQQTPGQGLQFLFEYFSETQRNKGNFPGRFSGRQFSNSRSEMNVSTLELGDSALYLCASSLTVDQPQHFGDGTRLSIL.

This clone was recorded a few times. This chain connects TRBV30 to TRBJ1-1; 7 bases agree with TRBD1. Germline CDR1 and CDR2: GTSNPN and SVGIG (reference sequence). The CDR3 sequence is 15 residues long. Trimming took 2 bases from V and 0 from J; bases not matched to a gene: 6. CDR3 protein: CAWSFRGQMNTEAFF. The CDR3 DNA is TGTGCCTGGAGTTTTCGGGGACAGATGAACACTGAAGCTTTCTTT.

Regarding this clone: The sample carries other DNA sequences with the same CDR3. The chain links TRBV6-5 to TRBJ1-5; possibly TRBD1 for D (6 bases). This CDR3 contains 15 residues. V lost 2 bases, J lost 7 bases, and 15 bases lay in between. Germline V CDR1 and CDR2: MNHEY, SVGAGI. The CDR3 DNA is TGTGCCAGCAGTTACAGGGGGGAAATGGGGCAGCCCCAGCATTTT. This translates into CASSYRGEMGQPQHF.

This chain joins TRBV30 and TRBJ2-1; 10 bases match TRBD2. Germline V gene sequence: CDR1 GTSNPN, CDR2 SVGIG (reference sequence). CDR3 length: 14 residues. J lost 7 bases, V lost 2 bases, and 5 bases had no gene match. The CDR3 coding sequence is TGTGCCTGGAGTCGATTAGCGGGAGGTAATGAGCAGTTCTTC. Translated, it gives CAWSRLAGGNEQFF.

This chain connects TRBV5-1 to TRBJ2-1; perhaps TRBD2 as D (6 bases). Germline CDR1 and CDR2: SGHRS and YFSETQ. V was clipped by 4 bases and J by 0 bases, with 11 bases between them. The CDR3 is made up of 15 amino acids. This chain's CDR3 is CASSREPNSYNEQFF. CDR3 sequence (DNA): TGCGCCAGCAGCCGGGAGCCCAACTCCTACAATGAGCAGTTCTTC.

V and J are TRBV30 and TRBJ1-5; 10 positions match TRBD1. V gave up 4 bases and J gave up 7 bases; unmatched junction bases: 7. The CDR3 length is 14 residues. CDR1 and CDR2 (germline): GTSNPN, SVGIG (reference sequence). The CDR3: CAWTTGGQGQPQHF. The CDR3 coding sequence is TGTGCCTGGACCACAGGGGGACAGGGGCAGCCCCAGCATTTT.

CDR3 loop: CASSLRDRGQGSPLHF. CDR3 in DNA: TGTGCCAGCAGCCTCCGGGACAGGGGGCAAGGTTCACCCCTCCACTTT. The chain uses TRBV7-8 and TRBJ1-6; 12 bases fit TRBD1. The V and J ends lost 5 bases and 9 bases, in that order; junction bases with no gene match: 8. This CDR3 has 16 amino acids. CDR1 is SGHVS, CDR2 FQNEAQ, per germline.

The rearrangement joins TRBV19 to TRBJ2-1, with D tentatively TRBD2 (6 bases). CDR1 and CDR2 (germline): LNHDA, SQIVND (reference sequence). V was shortened by 5 bases and J by 0 bases, with 14 bases between the two germline ends. The CDR3 length is 16 residues. The CDR3 loop is CASSDRDSSSYNEQFF. The CDR3 DNA reads TGTGCCAGTAGTGATAGGGACTCCAGCTCCTACAATGAGCAGTTCTTC.